These 13 T cell receptor beta chains were all obtained from the same sample, sequenced in a study of blood T cell repertoires in COVID-19. Measured with immunoSEQ multiplex PCR; TCRdb has only the in-frame clones, and not every one. This sample has some 200,000 clones; about 75% occur once, and the top ten carry less than 30%. Source material: peripheral blood. The receptors derive from a woman between 65 and 79 years old with acute or convalescent COVID-19.

This clone was counted between two and nine times. This sequence joins TRBV27 and TRBJ2-1; D gene unclear. The length of the CDR3 is 12 residues. From germline, CDR1 is MNHEY and CDR2 SMNVEV (reference sequence). V lost 8 bases, J lost 2 bases, and 7 bases lay in between. The CDR3 is CASGRPYNEQFF. CDR3 bases: TGTGCCAGCGGCAGGCCCTACAATGAGCAGTTCTTC.

The chain combines TRBV7-9 with TRBJ2-3; TRBD2 agrees at 8 bases. The CDR3 runs 16 residues. Per germline, CDR1 SEHNR and CDR2 FQNEAQ (reference sequence). Losses at the gene ends were 4 bases for V and 5 bases for J; bases not matched to a gene: 11. The CDR3 DNA sequence: TGTGCCAGCAGCTCCCCGGGACTAGTGGTGGAAGATACGCAGTATTTT. The encoded protein is CASSSPGLVVEDTQYF.

The rearrangement uses TRBV7-9 and TRBJ2-1, with D hard to call. The CDR3 is 12 amino acids. Deletions cut 0 bases from V and 8 bases from J, with 5 bases between. Germline CDR1 reads SEHNR; CDR2 reads FQNEAQ (reference sequence). CDR3 sequence reads: CASSLAPDEQFF. The CDR3 nucleotides are TGTGCCAGCAGCTTAGCGCCGGATGAGCAGTTCTTC.

This clone was seen a few times. V usage is TRBV5-1 and J usage is TRBJ2-7, with TRBD1 identical over 8 bases. Germline CDR1 and CDR2: SGHRS and YFSETQ. Germline trimming cut 8 bases from V and 5 bases from J; bases unmatched to any gene: 9. The CDR3 spans 13 residues. The CDR3 loop reads CASTPDRVDEQYF. The CDR3 region has the DNA TGCGCCAGTACACCGGACAGGGTCGACGAGCAGTACTTC.

Only one count was recorded for this clone. The rearrangement uses TRBV5-1 and TRBJ2-3, with D unclear. The germline V and J ends were trimmed by 0 bases and 0 bases, with 8 bases remaining between them. The germline V gene has CDR1 SGHRS and CDR2 YFSETQ. This CDR3 contains 15 residues. In DNA, the CDR3 is TGCGCCAGCAGCTTGGAGATTACAAGCACAGATACGCAGTATTTT. Residues: CASSLEITSTDTQYF.

The genes are TRBV19 and TRBJ1-5; D is ambiguous. CDR3 size: 13 residues. Germline assignment: CDR1 LNHDA and CDR2 SQIVND (reference sequence). V lost 4 bases, J lost 4 bases, and 8 bases lay in between. The CDR3 reads CASSTPQNQPQHF. The CDR3, as DNA: TGTGCCAGTAGTACCCCGCAGAATCAGCCCCAGCATTTT.

The rearrangement links TRBV5-1 to TRBJ2-2; 7 bases match TRBD1. Trimming cost V 2 bases and J 4 bases; bases outside gene matches: 5. The CDR3 is 15 residues long. CDR1 is SGHRS, CDR2 YFSETQ, per germline. This CDR3 reads CASSLLQGITGELFF. The CDR3 region has the DNA TGCGCCAGCAGCTTACTACAGGGGATCACCGGGGAGCTGTTTTTT.

The chain couples TRBV29-1 to TRBJ1-1; D is ambiguous. This CDR3 region has 12 residues. Trimming took off 6 bases at V and 4 bases at J, with 12 bases between the two ends. Per the germline V gene, CDR1 is SQVTM and CDR2 is ANQGSEA. This CDR3 reads CSVRVGSTEAFF. The CDR3 coding sequence is TGCAGCGTCCGGGTCGGTTCCACTGAAGCTTTCTTT.

This chain links TRBV5-1 with TRBJ2-3; 8 nucleotides line up with TRBD1. The CDR3 extends over 13 amino acids. The V gene end was trimmed by 6 bases and the J gene end by 1 base; junction bases not matched to a gene: 1. The germline V gene encodes CDR1 SGHRS and CDR2 YFSETQ. The CDR3 is CASKGQGTDTQYF. In nucleotides, the CDR3 is TGCGCCAGCAAGGGACAGGGCACAGATACGCAGTATTTT.

The genes are TRBV30 and TRBJ1-2; D call uncertain. Trimming took 7 bases from V and 4 from J, leaving 25 bases between them. The CDR3 contains 16 residues. Germline V CDR1 and CDR2: GTSNPN, SVGIG (reference sequence). For the CDR3, the DNA is TGTGCCTTAGACGACTCGAGGGCTGCTACTGGCTATGGCTACACCTTC. This translates into CALDDSRAATGYGYTF. The whole variable domain, remainder taken from reference TRBV30 and TRBJ1-2, is SQTIHQWPATLVQPVGSPLSLECTVEGTSNPNLYWYRQAAGRGLQLLFYSVGIGQISSEVPQNLSASRPQDRQFILSSKKLLLSDSGFYLCALDDSRAATGYGYTFGSGTRLTVV.

This clone has a single count. The chain recombines TRBV7-9 with TRBJ2-7; 8 positions agree with TRBD2. This CDR3 region has 17 residues. Losses at the gene ends were 1 base for V and 0 bases for J; bases not matched to a gene: 8. Germline lookup yields CDR1 SEHNR and CDR2 FQNEAQ (reference sequence). CDR3 in DNA: TGTGCCAGCAGCTTAGGGGGAAACGGGAGGGTCTCCTACGAGCAGTACTTC. Encoded protein: CASSLGGNGRVSYEQYF.

The chain carries TRBV25-1 and TRBJ2-7; D ambiguous. V lost 3 bases and J lost 0, with 12 bases in between. The germline gives CDR1 MGHDK, CDR2 SYGVNS. There are 15 residues in the CDR3. The CDR3 DNA sequence: TGTGCCAGCAGTGATCCGTACGGGTACTCCTACGAGCAGTACTTC. It specifies CASSDPYGYSYEQYF.

The V gene is TRBV7-3, the J gene TRBJ2-1, with 8 bases identical to TRBD2. Trimming at V came to 2 bases and at J to 1 base, leaving 10 bases not matched to a gene. The CDR3 has 18 residues. Germline CDR1 reads SGHTA; CDR2 reads FQGTGA. The CDR3 protein is CASSLSGSAGESYNEQFF. The CDR3 bases are TGTGCCAGCAGCTTATCGGGTTCAGCGGGAGAGTCCTACAATGAGCAGTTCTTC.